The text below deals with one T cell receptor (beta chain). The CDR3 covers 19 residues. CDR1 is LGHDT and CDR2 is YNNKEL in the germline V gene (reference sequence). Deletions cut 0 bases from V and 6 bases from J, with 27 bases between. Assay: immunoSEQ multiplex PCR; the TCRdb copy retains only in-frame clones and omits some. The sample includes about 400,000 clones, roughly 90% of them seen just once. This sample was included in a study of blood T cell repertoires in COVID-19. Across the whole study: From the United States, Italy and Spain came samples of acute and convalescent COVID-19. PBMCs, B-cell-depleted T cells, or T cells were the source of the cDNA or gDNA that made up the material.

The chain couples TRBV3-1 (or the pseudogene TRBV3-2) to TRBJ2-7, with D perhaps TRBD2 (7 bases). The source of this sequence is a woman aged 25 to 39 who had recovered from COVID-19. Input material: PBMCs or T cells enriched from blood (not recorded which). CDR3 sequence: CASSQDWGGSAETEIEQYF. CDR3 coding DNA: TGTGCCAGCAGCCAAGATTGGGGGGGCTCGGCCGAAACCGAAATCGAGCAGTACTTC.